What follows are 29 T cell receptor beta chains derived from one specimen sequenced in a study of cytomegalovirus exposure and HLA in healthy donors listed by TCRdb under 2017. Libraries were made using the immunoSEQ multiplex PCR assay. A mixture of 60 forward primers for TCR Vbeta segments and 13 reverse primers for TCR Jbeta segments was used in the multiplex PCR. The table was pulled from immuneACCESS by TCRdb, which kept in-frame rearrangements only. Such tables lose some clones; where checked, under half of the loss comes from unresolved V genes, and the rest has no known cause. The sample contains over 150,000 clones, almost 80% of them found a single time. Roughly 1.6% of the sample is held by the ten biggest clonotypes. Specimen: PBMCs. These receptors came from a woman aged 18-29 years in good health and CMV-seronegative.

This clone occurred a few times. J is TRBJ1-2 and V is TRBV5-4; D might be TRBD1 (6 bases). The germline CDR1 and CDR2 sequences are SGHNT and YYREEE (reference sequence). The CDR3 is made up of 14 amino acids. Between the trimmed V and J ends, which lost 0 bases and 3 bases, there was a span of 9 bases. CDR3 region: CASSLVGGHYGYTF. CDR3 in DNA: TGTGCCAGCAGCTTGGTCGGGGGGCACTATGGCTACACCTTC. The whole variable domain, filled in from reference TRBV5-4 and TRBJ1-2, reads ETGVTQSPTHLIKTRGQQVTLRCSSQSGHNTVSWYQQALGQGPQFIFQYYREEENGRGNFPPRFSGLQFPNYSSELNVNALELDDSALYLCASSLVGGHYGYTFGSGTRLTVV.

This clone turned up a few times. The rearrangement joins TRBV4-1 to TRBJ1-4; D is unclear. V was clipped by 1 base and J by 8 bases, with 8 bases between them. CDR1 MGHRA and CDR2 YSYEKL come from the germline V gene. This CDR3 has 13 amino acids. The CDR3 region is CASSQVPREKLFF. Written as DNA, the CDR3 is TGCGCCAGCAGCCAAGTTCCCAGAGAAAAACTGTTTTTT.

The chain uses TRBV10-3 and TRBJ2-5; weak D call: TRBD2 (5 bases). The germline CDR1 and CDR2 sequences are ENHRY and SYGVKD. This CDR3 has 13 amino acids. With 5 bases removed from V and 4 bases from J, the gap between germline ends came to 11 bases. DNA for the CDR3: TGTGCCATCAGTTTTTTGGCGGGAGAGACCCAGTACTTC. Residues: CAISFLAGETQYF.

The chain has TRBV5-1 and TRBJ1-4; maybe TRBD1 (5 bases). Germline loops: CDR1 SGHRS, CDR2 YFSETQ. Trimming pared 5 bases from V and 8 bases from J, leaving 16 bases between. This CDR3 has 14 amino acids. In nucleotides, the CDR3 is TGCGCCAGCAGAGACAGCGCGGGGGACGAAAAACTGTTTTTT. Translation gives CASRDSAGDEKLFF.

The genes are TRBV30 and TRBJ1-1; TRBD1 matches 9 bases. V dropped 7 bases and J dropped 11; count of bases not matched to a gene: 17. Germline assignment: CDR1 GTSNPN and CDR2 SVGIG (reference sequence). The CDR3 has 14 residues. The CDR3 reads CAYHGGQGLLEAFF. The CDR3 region has the DNA TGTGCCTACCATGGGGGACAGGGCCTCTTGGAGGCTTTCTTT.

This clone has more than one count but fewer than ten. The J gene is TRBJ1-5, the V gene TRBV5-8; TRBD1 matches 11 bases. The CDR3 is 17 amino acids. Germline V gene data show CDR1 as SGHTS and CDR2 as YDEGEE. With 5 bases clipped from V and 1 base from J, the junction kept 8 bases outside the gene matches. The CDR3 DNA is TGTGCCAGCAGTCCGGGACAGGGGGGCCCCAGCAATCAGCCCCAGCATTTT. Its protein product is CASSPGQGGPSNQPQHF.

The chain joins TRBV19 to TRBJ1-5; 8 nucleotides line up with TRBD1. This CDR3 has 14 amino acids. Germline trimming cut 7 bases from V and 5 bases from J; bases unmatched to any gene: 7. Germline assignment: CDR1 LNHDA and CDR2 SQIVND (reference sequence). The CDR3 sequence: CASTTRGLDQPQHF. The CDR3 bases are TGTGCCAGTACCACCAGGGGGCTGGATCAGCCCCAGCATTTT.

The chain uses TRBV5-6 and TRBJ2-1; TRBD2 agrees at 10 bases. Germline V gene sequence: CDR1 SGHDT, CDR2 YYEEEE. The CDR3 runs to 15 residues. V shed 4 bases, J shed 3 bases, and the junction held 4 bases outside the gene matches. In DNA, the CDR3 is TGTGCCAGCAGCCCGGGACTAGCGCTCTACAATGAGCAGTTCTTC. Translated, it gives CASSPGLALYNEQFF.

This clone was counted only a few times. The chain carries TRBV30 and TRBJ2-7; TRBD1 agrees at 9 bases. CDR1 and CDR2 (germline): GTSNPN, SVGIG (reference sequence). The CDR3 consists of 15 residues. V was pared by 6 bases and J by 4 bases, with 13 bases of the junction left unmatched. CDR3 loop: CACYYLGTGKYEQYF. The DNA of the CDR3 is TGTGCCTGCTACTACCTAGGGACAGGGAAATACGAGCAGTACTTC.

The chain has TRBV25-1 and TRBJ2-3; TRBD2 matches 11 bases. This CDR3 region has 15 residues. V was clipped by 3 bases and J by 2 bases; unmatched bases: 1. Germline CDR1 MGHDK, CDR2 SYGVNS. The CDR3 nucleotides are TGTGCCAGCAGTGATAGCGGGGGGGCCACAGATACGCAGTATTTT. Translated, it gives CASSDSGGATDTQYF.

This clone has just one count. The rearrangement joins TRBV6-5 to TRBJ2-7; 11 nucleotides match TRBD1. V was pared by 0 bases and J by 6 bases, with 7 bases of the junction left unmatched. Germline values: CDR1 MNHEY, CDR2 SVGAGI. This CDR3 has 16 residues. As DNA, the CDR3 is TGTGCCAGCAGTTACTCAGCCTTCGGGACAGGGGGCGAGCAGTACTTC. Amino acid sequence: CASSYSAFGTGGEQYF.

The chain couples TRBV7-9 to TRBJ1-5; TRBD1 aligns across 9 bases. V trimming: 5 bases; J trimming: 5 bases; junction bases outside the gene matches: 13. Germline CDR1 is SEHNR and CDR2 is FQNEAQ (reference sequence). There are 17 residues in the CDR3. In DNA form, the CDR3 reads TGTGCCAGCAGCCACCGGGACAGGGAGTTAGGCTATCAGCCCCAGCATTTT. Amino acid sequence: CASSHRDRELGYQPQHF.

The rearrangement joins TRBV28 to TRBJ1-1; D possibly corresponds to TRBD1 (5 bases). V lost 4 bases and J 5 bases, leaving 17 bases between the germline ends. The CDR3 length is 15 residues. Germline assignment: CDR1 MDHEN and CDR2 SYDVKM. The CDR3 region is CASSSQGFQGTEAFF. The CDR3, as DNA: TGTGCCAGCAGTTCCCAAGGTTTTCAGGGAACTGAAGCTTTCTTT.

V and J are TRBV10-1 and TRBJ2-1; a weak D match, TRBD1 (6 bases). V lost 4 bases and J lost 5, with 9 bases in between. The CDR3 totals 13 residues. The germline CDR1 and CDR2 sequences are WNHNN and SYGVQD (reference sequence). CDR3 protein: CASSADRNNEQFF. DNA for the CDR3: TGCGCCAGCAGTGCGGACAGAAACAATGAGCAGTTCTTC.

V and J are TRBV28 and TRBJ2-7, with TRBD1 identical over 7 bases. The V and J ends lost 6 bases and 3 bases, in that order; junction bases with no gene match: 11. There are 15 residues in the CDR3. Germline CDR1 and CDR2: MDHEN and SYDVKM. Here the CDR3 reads CASRPPLGTVYEQYF. As DNA, the CDR3 is TGTGCCAGCAGACCCCCGTTAGGGACAGTCTACGAGCAGTACTTC.

The V and J genes are TRBV19 and TRBJ2-7, with 9 bases that match TRBD1. J lost 4 bases, V lost 6 bases, and 10 bases had no gene match. The germline CDR1 and CDR2 sequences are LNHDA and SQIVND (reference sequence). The CDR3 has 15 residues. The CDR3 nucleotides read TGTGCCAGTAGCGCCGGTCAGGGACAGGGTTACGAGCAGTACTTC. Protein: CASSAGQGQGYEQYF.

V and J are TRBV5-6 and TRBJ1-1; TRBD1 matches at 11 bases. The CDR3 totals 14 residues. Per germline, CDR1 SGHDT and CDR2 YYEEEE. V trimming: 5 bases; J trimming: 7 bases; junction bases outside the gene matches: 7. The CDR3 spells CASSYGQGAGEAFF. The CDR3 bases are TGTGCCAGCAGTTATGGACAGGGGGCAGGTGAAGCTTTCTTT.

V and J are TRBV4-3 and TRBJ2-1, with a tentative D call TRBD2 (5 bases). The CDR3 is 13 residues long. Trimming shortened V by 0 bases and J by 8 bases, and 8 bases separated the two germline ends. CDR1 and CDR2 from the germline V gene are LGHNA and YSLEER. The CDR3 loop is CASSQELDDEQFF. Written as DNA, the CDR3 is TGCGCCAGCAGCCAAGAACTAGATGATGAGCAGTTCTTC.

The chain links TRBV7-9 to TRBJ1-1; unclear D gene. The germline V and J ends were trimmed by 5 bases and 7 bases, with 14 bases remaining between them. The CDR3 runs 13 residues. The germline V gene has CDR1 SEHNR and CDR2 FQNEAQ (reference sequence). The chain's CDR3 is CASSLKLSNEAFF. CDR3 bases: TGTGCCAGCAGCCTCAAGCTATCCAATGAAGCTTTCTTT.

The rearrangement uses TRBV6-6 and TRBJ2-5; D gene ambiguous. The V end was cut by 0 bases, the J end by 5 bases, with 4 bases between. Germline loops: CDR1 MNHNY, CDR2 SVGAGI (reference sequence). This CDR3 comprises 12 residues. This CDR3 is CASSYSRETQYF. The CDR3 DNA reads TGTGCCAGCAGTTACTCTCGGGAGACCCAGTACTTC.

This chain uses TRBV9 with TRBJ1-1, with 7 positions matching TRBD1. CDR1 is SGDLS and CDR2 is YYNGEE in the germline V gene. The J segment lost 8 bases and the V segment lost 0 bases, leaving 4 bases of the junction unmatched. This CDR3 is 13 amino acids long. CDR3 protein: CASSVGTGPEAFF. In DNA form, the CDR3 reads TGTGCCAGCAGCGTAGGGACAGGCCCAGAAGCTTTCTTT. Drawing the rest from reference TRBV9 and TRBJ1-1, the complete variable domain is DSGVTQTPKHLITATGQRVTLRCSPRSGDLSVYWYQQSLDQGLQFLIQYYNGEERAKGNILERFSAQQFPDLHSELNLSSLELGDSALYFCASSVGTGPEAFFGQGTRLTVV.

V and J are TRBV28 and TRBJ1-1; D not certain. CDR1 is MDHEN and CDR2 is SYDVKM in the germline V gene. V dropped 6 bases and J dropped 6 bases, with 11 bases sitting between them. The CDR3 length is 12 residues. CDR3 sequence reads: CASSLFRSEAFF. The CDR3 nucleotides are TGTGCCAGCAGCCTTTTCAGATCTGAAGCTTTCTTT.

V usage is TRBV19 and J usage is TRBJ2-5; D gene ambiguous. The V gene lost 9 bases and the J gene lost 5 bases, with 7 bases spanning the gap. The CDR3 is 10 residues long. Germline V gives CDR1 LNHDA, CDR2 SQIVND (reference sequence). In DNA, the CDR3 is TGTGCCAGCAAACTCGAGACCCAGTACTTC. It is translated as CASKLETQYF. The complete variable domain, with remaining parts taken from reference TRBV19 and TRBJ2-5, reads DGGITQSPKYLFRKEGQNVTLSCEQNLNHDAMYWYRQDPGQGLRLIYYSQIVNDFQKGDIAEGYSVSREKKESFPLTVTSAQKNPTAFYLCASKLETQYFGPGTRLLVL.

The chain has TRBV28 and TRBJ1-2, with TRBD1 as a possible D gene (6 bases). The CDR3 loop spans 14 amino acids. The germline V gene has CDR1 MDHEN and CDR2 SYDVKM. Trimming pared 5 bases from V and 4 bases from J, leaving 14 bases between. This CDR3 is CASSPGRGGYGYTF. For the CDR3, the DNA is TGTGCCAGCAGTCCGGGCCGAGGGGGCTATGGCTACACCTTC.

The chain carries TRBV27 and TRBJ1-2; 7 bases match TRBD1. There are 14 residues in the CDR3. From germline, CDR1 is MNHEY and CDR2 SMNVEV (reference sequence). V was clipped by 6 bases and J by 7 bases; unmatched bases: 11. Here the CDR3 reads CASRASTGIRGYTF. The CDR3 nucleotides are TGTGCCAGCAGGGCCTCGACAGGGATCCGTGGCTACACCTTC.

The chain is built from TRBV19 and TRBJ2-2; a possible D gene is TRBD1 (6 bases). The CDR3 sequence is 13 residues long. Deletions cut 6 bases from V and 3 bases from J, with 8 bases between. Germline CDR1 is LNHDA and CDR2 is SQIVND (reference sequence). The CDR3, as DNA: TGTGCCAGTAGCCGGACAGACACCGGGGAGCTGTTTTTT. Its translation: CASSRTDTGELFF.

The V call is TRBV7-2, the J call TRBJ2-5, with 9 bases aligning to TRBD2. The length of the CDR3 is 17 residues. Germline V gene lookup returns CDR1 SGHTA and CDR2 FQGNSA. V dropped 1 base and J dropped 2; count of bases not matched to a gene: 8. The CDR3 loop is CASSLGGLAGLQETQYF. CDR3 DNA sequence: TGTGCCAGCAGCTTAGGTGGGCTAGCGGGGCTTCAAGAGACCCAGTACTTC.

This chain connects TRBV2 to TRBJ1-1; weak D call: TRBD1 (6 bases). Germline CDR1 and CDR2: SNHLY and FYNNEI. V lost 3 bases to trimming and J lost 7 bases, with 24 bases between them. The CDR3 has 17 amino acids. CDR3 nucleotides: TGTGCCAGCAGTGAGGGGGCTTTTGTAGGGAAAAGGGGTGAAGCTTTCTTT. It codes for CASSEGAFVGKRGEAFF.

This chain connects TRBV29-1 to TRBJ1-2; D gene unclear. CDR1 is SQVTM and CDR2 is ANQGSEA in the germline V gene. V lost 4 bases, J lost 8 bases, and 20 bases lay in between. The CDR3 loop spans 14 amino acids. The CDR3 DNA follows: TGCAGCGTTGGTAAGGACGGGGTCGGCGAGGGCTACACCTTC. Residues: CSVGKDGVGEGYTF.